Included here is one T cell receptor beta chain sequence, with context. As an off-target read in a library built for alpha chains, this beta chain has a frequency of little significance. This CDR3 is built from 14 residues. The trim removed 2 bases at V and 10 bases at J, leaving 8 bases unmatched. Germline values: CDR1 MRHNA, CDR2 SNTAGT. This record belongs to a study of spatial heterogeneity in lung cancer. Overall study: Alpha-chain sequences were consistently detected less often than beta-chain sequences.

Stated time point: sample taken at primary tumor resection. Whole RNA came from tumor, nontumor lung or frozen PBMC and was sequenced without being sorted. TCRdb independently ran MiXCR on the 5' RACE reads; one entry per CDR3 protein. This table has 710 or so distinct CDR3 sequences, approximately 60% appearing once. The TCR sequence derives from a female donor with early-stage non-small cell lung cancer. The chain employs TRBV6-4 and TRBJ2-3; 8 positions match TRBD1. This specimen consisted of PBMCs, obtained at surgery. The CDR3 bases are TGTGCCAGCAGTGACGGCCAACAGGGGGTGCCGCAGTATTTT. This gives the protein CASSDGQQGVPQYF.